This passage covers 16 T cell receptor beta chains from one sample sequenced in a study of T cells in Graves' hyperthyroidism and ophthalmopathy (dated by TCRdb to about 2019). Libraries came from multiplex PCR. TCRdb names Illumina HiSeq 2000 as the instrument used. TCR beta CDR3 regions were amplified from RNA transcripts. For the first round of RT-PCR on the TCR CDR3, the HTBI primer set was used together with the Qiagen OneStep RT-PCR kit. In TCRdb, the public reads were trimmed at Q25 with fastp and aligned with MiXCR, with productive beta chains retained. Rows are unified per CDR3 protein, each entry keeping the most common DNA and genes. Across this sample there are 350,000 to 400,000 distinct CDR3 sequences, with about 20% seen only once. Together, the top ten hold 3.7% of the sample. The sample was blood. Receptors originate from a woman aged 18 to 35 with Graves' hyperthyroidism.

CDR3 region: CASSPPADGGTPQHF. The CDR3 coding sequence is TGTGCCAGCAGCCCCCCGGCGGATGGGGGGACGCCCCAGCATTTT. The chain has TRBV28 and TRBJ1-5; the D gene is possibly TRBD1 (5 bases). Germline CDR1 is MDHEN and CDR2 is SYDVKM. V lost 6 bases, J lost 9 bases, and 21 bases lay in between. The CDR3 runs to 15 residues.

This clonotype was seen repeatedly, ten times or more. The CDR3 DNA reads TGTGCCAGCAGCTCCTCGAGGGAATCAACCGCCGAGCAGTACTTC. It yields the protein CASSSSRESTAEQYF. The chain couples TRBV7-8 to TRBJ2-7; D is perhaps TRBD2 (5 bases). Germline-derived CDR1 and CDR2 are SGHVS and FQNEAQ. Trimming shortened V by 4 bases and J by 6 bases, and 19 bases separated the two germline ends. The CDR3 spans 15 residues.

This clonotype was counted many times. The chain recombines TRBV12-3 or TRBV12-4 with TRBJ1-2; D is perhaps TRBD1 (6 bases). The CDR3 totals 14 residues. The V gene lost 5 bases and the J gene lost 3 bases, with 13 bases spanning the gap. CDR3: CASSARRGDYGYTF. CDR3 bases: TGTGCCAGCAGTGCCCGCAGGGGTGACTATGGCTACACCTTC.

This clonotype has at least ten counts. The gene calls are TRBV5-6 and TRBJ1-5; 9 nucleotides match TRBD1. Germline values: CDR1 SGHDT, CDR2 YYEEEE. J gave up 5 bases and V 3 bases, and 6 bases lay outside the gene matches. This CDR3 has 15 amino acids. The CDR3 reads CASSYGTGTDQPQHF. CDR3 coding DNA: TGTGCCAGCAGCTACGGGACAGGGACCGATCAGCCCCAGCATTTT.

The chain is built from TRBV24-1 and TRBJ2-5; D may match TRBD1 or TRBD2 (5 bases each). With 1 base removed from V and 1 base from J, the gap between germline ends came to 9 bases. The CDR3 consists of 15 residues. Germline V gene sequence: CDR1 KGHDR, CDR2 SFDVKD. This CDR3 reads CATSDFRGAQETQYF. Here the CDR3 DNA reads TGTGCCACCAGTGATTTTCGAGGGGCCCAAGAGACCCAGTACTTC.

This clonotype has just a few counts. The genes are TRBV28 and TRBJ2-5; 7 nucleotides line up with TRBD1. V lost 5 bases, J lost 4 bases, and 7 bases stayed unmatched. The germline V gene encodes CDR1 MDHEN and CDR2 SYDVKM. This CDR3 has 14 amino acids. The CDR3 DNA reads as TGTGCCAGCAGTAGGACAGGTTACCGAGAGACCCAGTACTTC. Protein: CASSRTGYRETQYF.

The chain recombines TRBV20-1 with TRBJ2-7; 7 bases are a match to TRBD1. The CDR3 is made up of 15 amino acids. V lost 1 base, J lost 7 bases, and 13 bases stayed unmatched. CDR1 and CDR2 (germline): DFQATT, SNEGSKA (reference sequence). CDR3 sequence (DNA): TGCAGTGCTAGAGGCCACAGGGGTCCCTTAGGGGAGCAGTACTTC. It specifies CSARGHRGPLGEQYF.

This clonotype was observed many times. The V call is TRBV28, the J call TRBJ1-5; possible D gene TRBD1, 5 bases. Trimming left V 8 bases short and J 7 bases short, with 18 bases between. The CDR3 totals 14 residues. Germline values: CDR1 MDHEN, CDR2 SYDVKM. The CDR3 reads CASRDDSQNQPQHF. The DNA for the CDR3 is TGTGCCAGCCGTGACGACAGTCAAAACCAGCCCCAGCATTTT.

This clonotype has a handful of counts. The DNA of the CDR3 is TGTGCCAGCTACCAGGGACTTGGAAACACCATATATTTT. Translated: CASYQGLGNTIYF. This chain links TRBV2 with TRBJ1-3; D may be TRBD1 (5 bases). The CDR3 has 13 residues. In germline, CDR1 is SNHLY, CDR2 FYNNEI. Trimming took off 8 bases at V and 3 bases at J, with 11 bases between the two ends.

This clonotype was detected many times. The chain links TRBV5-1 to TRBJ2-7, with 10 positions matching TRBD1. The V segment lost 3 bases and the J segment 5 bases; nucleotides outside the gene matches: 5. From germline, CDR1 is SGHRS and CDR2 YFSETQ. CDR3 size: 14 residues. The CDR3 DNA reads TGCGCCAGCAGCTCTTCCGGGACAGGGGACGAGCAGTACTTC. It translates to CASSSSGTGDEQYF.

The chain employs TRBV9 and TRBJ2-2, with no clear D. CDR3 size: 14 residues. Germline values: CDR1 SGDLS, CDR2 YYNGEE. The ends were cut back, 3 bases at V and 3 bases at J, with 9 bases in the middle. The CDR3 sequence is CASSDVPDTGELFF. The CDR3 DNA reads as TGTGCCAGCAGCGACGTACCAGACACCGGGGAGCTGTTTTTT.

This clonotype was counted at least ten times. DNA for the CDR3: TGCAGTGCTAGAGACGGGACAGGGGGCGTCTCACCCCTCCACTTT. It is translated as CSARDGTGGVSPLHF. The V gene is TRBV20-1, the J gene TRBJ1-6; 12 nucleotides align to TRBD1. CDR1 and CDR2 from the germline V gene are DFQATT and SNEGSKA (reference sequence). The V gene end was trimmed by 0 bases and the J gene end by 10 bases; junction bases not matched to a gene: 4. CDR3 length: 15 amino acids.

This clonotype was observed a handful of times. The rearrangement joins TRBV11-2 to TRBJ1-5; D gene unclear. V was trimmed by 2 bases and J by 7 bases, leaving 15 bases between them. Germline CDR1 reads SGHAT; CDR2 reads FQNNGV. The length of the CDR3 is 15 residues. In nucleotides, the CDR3 is TGTGCCAGCAGCTTAATGGGCAATCAAAACCAGCCCCAGCATTTT. Encoded protein: CASSLMGNQNQPQHF.

Remarks on this clonotype: The junction departs from the called germline gene at one end, perhaps through a read error. The V call is TRBV20-1, the J call TRBJ2-4; no definite D call. The CDR3 length is 15 residues. From germline, CDR1 is DFQATT and CDR2 SNEGSKA (reference sequence). CDR3 protein: CSARVLEVAKNIKYF. As DNA, the CDR3 is TGCAGTGCTAGGGTACTCGAGGTGGCCAAAAACATTAAGTACTTC.

The chain is built from TRBV28 and TRBJ1-1; D remains ambiguous. The V gene's germline CDR1 is MDHEN and CDR2 SYDVKM. The CDR3 totals 13 residues. The V and J ends lost 6 bases and 6 bases respectively, with 14 bases between them. The CDR3 region is CASSSHGSAEAFF. CDR3 coding DNA: TGTGCCAGCAGCTCCCACGGGAGCGCTGAAGCTTTCTTT.

This clonotype was found many times. The chain recombines TRBV6-5 with TRBJ1-2; 8 bases agree with TRBD1. Germline trimming cut 0 bases from V and 8 bases from J; bases unmatched to any gene: 5. Per germline, CDR1 MNHEY and CDR2 SVGAGI. CDR3 length equals 14 residues. CDR3 loop: CASSYSKTGVGYTF. The CDR3 coding sequence is TGTGCCAGCAGTTACTCGAAGACAGGGGTAGGCTACACCTTC.